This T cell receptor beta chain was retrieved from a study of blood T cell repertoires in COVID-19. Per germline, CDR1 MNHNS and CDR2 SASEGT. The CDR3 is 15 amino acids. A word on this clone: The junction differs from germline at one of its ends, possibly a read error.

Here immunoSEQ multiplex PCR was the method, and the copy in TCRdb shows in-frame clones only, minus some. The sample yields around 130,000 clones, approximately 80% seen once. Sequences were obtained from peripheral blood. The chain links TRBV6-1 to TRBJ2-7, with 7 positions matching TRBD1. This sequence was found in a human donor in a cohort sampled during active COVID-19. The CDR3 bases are TGTGCCAGCAGGGAAGGGACAGATTCCCTTTACGAGCAGTACTTC. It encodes CASREGTDSLYEQYF.